This entry lists 6 T cell receptor beta chains sequenced from one sample in a study of CD8 T cells in ankylosing spondylitis. TCRdb used MiXCR to reprocess the 5' RACE reads, holding one entry per CDR3 protein. The sample contains around 140,000 distinct CDR3 sequences, 9.5% to 12% of which appear only once. What was sequenced was blood, either unsorted or a sorted T cell fraction (not recorded which). These TCRs come from a female donor with ankylosing spondylitis or in good health (not recorded which).

This clonotype has a count of ten or more. The chain is built from TRBV5-1 and TRBJ2-1; no reliable D call. Deletions cut 0 bases from V and 0 bases from J, with 10 bases between. Germline CDR1 SGHRS, CDR2 YFSETQ. CDR3 size: 16 residues. The CDR3, as DNA: TGCGCCAGCAGCTTGGCGGGTCGTAGCTCCTACAATGAGCAGTTCTTC. Its translation: CASSLAGRSSYNEQFF. Complete variable domain (other parts from reference TRBV5-1 and TRBJ2-1): KAGVTQTPRYLIKTRGQQVTLSCSPISGHRSVSWYQQTPGQGLQFLFEYFSETQRNKGNFPGRFSGRQFSNSRSEMNVSTLELGDSALYLCASSLAGRSSYNEQFFGPGTRLTVL.

This clonotype was observed many times. This chain links TRBV5-1 with TRBJ2-6; D is possibly TRBD1 or TRBD2 (5 bases each). With 0 bases removed from V and 1 base from J, the gap between germline ends came to 8 bases. The CDR3 runs 16 residues. CDR1 and CDR2 (germline): SGHRS, YFSETQ. CDR3 in amino acids: CASSLERGSGANVLTF. The DNA of the CDR3 is TGCGCCAGCAGCTTGGAGAGGGGTTCTGGGGCCAACGTCCTGACTTTC.

This clonotype was found a few times. The rearrangement links TRBV19 to TRBJ2-2; D is unclear. In germline, CDR1 is LNHDA, CDR2 SQIVND (reference sequence). CDR3 length equals 14 residues. Trimming left V 3 bases short and J 5 bases short, with 10 bases between. CDR3 coding DNA: TGTGCCAGTAGTATTCGCAGCCATACCGGGGAGCTGTTTTTT. This codes for CASSIRSHTGELFF.

This clonotype appeared many times. The gene calls are TRBV20-1 and TRBJ1-2; maybe TRBD1 (6 bases). The V end lost 1 base, the J end lost 5 bases, and 8 bases lay between the germline ends. Germline CDR1 is DFQATT and CDR2 is SNEGSKA (reference sequence). This CDR3 is built from 12 residues. The CDR3, as DNA: TGCAGTGCTAGAGGACAGGCTTATGGCTACACCTTC. It is translated as CSARGQAYGYTF.

This clonotype came up many times. The rearrangement joins TRBV28 to TRBJ1-6; D call uncertain. The ends were cut back, 2 bases at V and 6 bases at J, with 8 bases in the middle. The length of the CDR3 is 14 residues. Germline lookup yields CDR1 MDHEN and CDR2 SYDVKM. The CDR3 reads CASSLGPSNSPLHF. In DNA form, the CDR3 reads TGTGCCAGCAGTTTAGGTCCTTCTAATTCACCCCTCCACTTT.

This clonotype was recorded many times. The CDR3 bases are TGTGCCAGCAGCCGGGCCGGGACAGGGAAGTCCAATGAGCAGTTCTTC. It codes for CASSRAGTGKSNEQFF. This rearrangement joins TRBV7-9 to TRBJ2-1; 9 nucleotides agree with TRBD1. CDR1 is SEHNR, CDR2 FQNEAQ, per germline (reference sequence). CDR3 length equals 16 residues. The V and J ends lost 5 bases and 6 bases, in that order; junction bases with no gene match: 11.